The next 27 T cell receptor beta chains were all read from a single sample in a study of Ad26.COV2.S vaccination and SARS-CoV-2 variants (dated by TCRdb to the early 2020s). The treatment or condition label corresponds to: 19 received Ad26.COV2.S at low or high dose, single or two shots; five or six received placebo; per-sample allocation not given. Repertoires of vaccine and placebo recipients were sequenced from samples collected on day 63 after the first injection. Libraries came from the immunoSEQ multiplex PCR assay. Here the immuneACCESS table is served through TCRdb, limited to in-frame sequences with V and J called. Missing clones are a known gap in these copies; in checked studies unresolved V genes cover under half, and the rest lacks a known reason. The sample data list roughly 500,000 clones, and roughly nine tenths of these were observed just once. In total, the top ten clones hold 2.5% of the sample.

This material consisted of peripheral blood, taken in a trial of Ad26.COV2.S vaccine versus placebo. These receptors came from a person between 18 and 65 years old who received the Ad26.COV2.S COVID-19 vaccine or a placebo.

The chain has TRBV24-1 and TRBJ2-1; 10 bases align to TRBD1. This CDR3 contains 16 residues. The V gene end was trimmed by 4 bases and the J gene end by 9 bases; junction bases not matched to a gene: 11. From germline, CDR1 is KGHDR and CDR2 SFDVKD. Here the CDR3 DNA reads TGTGCCACCAGTGACCCCGGACAGGGGGATGTTGTTGAGCAGTTCTTC. It translates to CATSDPGQGDVVEQFF.

The chain combines TRBV18 with TRBJ2-7; D unclear. V was pared by 3 bases and J by 3 bases, with 12 bases between. This CDR3 comprises 14 residues. Germline loops: CDR1 KGHSH, CDR2 LQKENI. CDR3 region: CASSPLGRSYEQYF. The CDR3 DNA reads TGTGCCAGCTCACCCCTAGGACGGAGCTACGAGCAGTACTTC.

The chain couples TRBV5-1 to TRBJ2-3, with TRBD2 identical over 10 bases. This CDR3 is built from 22 residues. Germline values: CDR1 SGHRS, CDR2 YFSETQ. The junction had 23 bases not matched to a gene; V was cut back by 4 bases and J by 0 bases. CDR3 region: CASSGPGTSEGVSRSSTDTQYF. The DNA for the CDR3 is TGCGCCAGCAGCGGACCCGGGACTAGCGAAGGAGTGTCGAGGTCTAGCACAGATACGCAGTATTTT.

This chain links TRBV29-1 with TRBJ1-3; D unresolved. CDR1 and CDR2 from the germline V gene are SQVTM and ANQGSEA. The CDR3 covers 13 residues. Between the trimmed V and J ends, which lost 3 bases and 0 bases, there was a span of 6 bases. The CDR3 region is CSVEENSGNTIYF. The CDR3 DNA sequence: TGCAGCGTTGAGGAGAACTCTGGAAACACCATATATTTT. The full variable domain, with the rest looked up from reference TRBV29-1 and TRBJ1-3, is SAVISQKPSRDICQRGTSLTIQCQVDSQVTMMFWYRQQPGQSLTLIATANQGSEATYESGFVIDKFPISRPNLTFSTLTVSNMSPEDSSIYLCSVEENSGNTIYFGEGSWLTVV.

Here the CDR3 reads CASSEQGANGYTF. The CDR3 coding sequence is TGTGCCAGCAGTGAACAGGGGGCGAATGGCTACACCTTC. The rearrangement joins TRBV28 to TRBJ1-2, with 9 bases identical to TRBD1. CDR1 and CDR2 from the germline V gene are MDHEN and SYDVKM. This CDR3 is built from 13 residues. J was trimmed by 6 bases and V by 5 bases; bases with no gene match: 4.

Points on this clone: A junction boundary mismatches the germline segment, possibly from a read error. The chain uses TRBV7-7 and TRBJ2-3; TRBD2 aligns across 10 bases. The CDR3 is made up of 15 amino acids. CDR1 and CDR2 from the germline V gene are SSHAT and FNYEAQ (reference sequence). The CDR3 DNA follows: TGTGCTAGCAGCTCTAGCGGGAGACTCACAGATACGCAGTATTTT. Residues: CASSSSGRLTDTQYF.

V and J are TRBV5-5 and TRBJ2-1, with 7 bases lining up with TRBD2. The germline V gene has CDR1 SGHKS and CDR2 YYEKEE (reference sequence). Germline trimming cut 4 bases from V and 7 bases from J; bases unmatched to any gene: 5. CDR3 length: 13 residues. Here the CDR3 DNA reads TGTGCCAGCAGCCCCCTCGGGGGGAATGAGCAGTTCTTC. Its translation: CASSPLGGNEQFF. The complete variable domain, with remaining parts taken from reference TRBV5-5 and TRBJ2-1, reads DAGVTQSPTHLIKTRGQQVTLRCSPISGHKSVSWYQQVLGQGPQFIFQYYEKEERGRGNFPDRFSARQFPNYSSELNVNALLLGDSALYLCASSPLGGNEQFFGPGTRLTVL.

The chain recombines TRBV28 with TRBJ2-5; D remains unclear. V lost 0 bases and J 3 bases, leaving 20 bases between the germline ends. This CDR3 comprises 18 residues. Germline V lookup: CDR1 MDHEN, CDR2 SYDVKM. The DNA of the CDR3 is TGTGCCAGCAGTTTATGGGAAGACGGGCGTAAAGAGAAAGAGACCCAGTACTTC. It encodes CASSLWEDGRKEKETQYF.

The V call is TRBV4-1, the J call TRBJ1-4; D unclear. V was shortened by 1 base and J by 3 bases, with 9 bases between the two germline ends. The CDR3 has 15 residues. The germline gives CDR1 MGHRA, CDR2 YSYEKL. CDR3 nucleotide sequence: TGCGCCAGCAGCCAAGTGGCAGGATCTAATGAAAAACTGTTTTTT. It encodes CASSQVAGSNEKLFF.

CDR3 sequence: CASSLLVAGSYNEQFF. The CDR3 DNA reads TGCGCCAGCAGCTTGCTTGTGGCGGGGTCCTACAATGAGCAGTTCTTC. This sequence joins TRBV5-1 and TRBJ2-1; perhaps TRBD2 as D (6 bases). Germline lookup yields CDR1 SGHRS and CDR2 YFSETQ. This CDR3 comprises 16 residues. V shed 1 base and J shed 1 base, with 12 bases lying between them.

The chain links TRBV5-4 to TRBJ2-1; D uncertain. This CDR3 comprises 15 residues. In germline, CDR1 is SGHNT, CDR2 YYREEE (reference sequence). V lost 0 bases and J 1 base, leaving 8 bases between the germline ends. The DNA of the CDR3 is TGTGCCAGCAGCTTGGATAGTGGATCCTACAATGAGCAGTTCTTC. Translation: CASSLDSGSYNEQFF. The full variable domain, with the rest looked up from reference TRBV5-4 and TRBJ2-1, is ETGVTQSPTHLIKTRGQQVTLRCSSQSGHNTVSWYQQALGQGPQFIFQYYREEENGRGNFPPRFSGLQFPNYSSELNVNALELDDSALYLCASSLDSGSYNEQFFGPGTRLTVL.

The genes are TRBV7-9 and TRBJ1-1; D unclear. V lost 5 bases to trimming and J lost 2 bases, with 9 bases between them. Germline CDR1 is SEHNR and CDR2 is FQNEAQ (reference sequence). The CDR3 has 13 residues. The CDR3 here is CASSKTENTEAFF. CDR3 in DNA: TGTGCCAGCAGCAAAACAGAAAACACTGAAGCTTTCTTT.

V usage is TRBV5-8 and J usage is TRBJ1-5; D not certain. CDR3 length: 16 amino acids. CDR1 is SGHTS, CDR2 YDEGEE, per germline. V was cut by 0 bases and J by 2 bases, with 12 bases left in between. CDR3 DNA sequence: TGTGCCAGCAGCTTGGGACTCCCGAGGGGCAATCAGCCCCAGCATTTT. It is translated as CASSLGLPRGNQPQHF.

This chain links TRBV4-3 with TRBJ1-4, with a tentative D call TRBD1 (6 bases). Germline V gives CDR1 LGHNA, CDR2 YSLEER. The CDR3 length is 19 residues. The V end lost 3 bases, the J end lost 5 bases, and 25 bases lay between the germline ends. DNA of the CDR3: TGCGCCAGCAGCCAGAGTGTTTTCAGGGGCACTAAACTCAATGAAAAACTGTTTTTT. This encodes CASSQSVFRGTKLNEKLFF.

The rearrangement joins TRBV30 to TRBJ2-5; perhaps TRBD1 as D (5 bases). Looked up from germline, CDR1 is GTSNPN and CDR2 is SVGIG (reference sequence). The length of the CDR3 is 13 residues. V gave up 4 bases and J gave up 0 bases, with 9 bases separating them. CDR3 nucleotides: TGTGCCTGGAATTCAGGGTACCAAGAGACCCAGTACTTC. It translates to CAWNSGYQETQYF. Full variable domain (remainder filled in from reference TRBV30 and TRBJ2-5): SQTIHQWPATLVQPVGSPLSLECTVEGTSNPNLYWYRQAAGRGLQLLFYSVGIGQISSEVPQNLSASRPQDRQFILSSKKLLLSDSGFYLCAWNSGYQETQYFGPGTRLLVL.

This chain connects TRBV19 to TRBJ1-1, with TRBD1 as a possible D gene (5 bases). Looked up from germline, CDR1 is LNHDA and CDR2 is SQIVND (reference sequence). Trimming shortened V by 5 bases and J by 6 bases, and 16 bases separated the two germline ends. The CDR3 consists of 14 residues. In nucleotides, the CDR3 is TGTGCCAGTAGTGAGACACGGGGGTCCGCTGAAGCTTTCTTT. This encodes CASSETRGSAEAFF.

This clone has just one count. The rearrangement links TRBV5-5 to TRBJ1-3, with D unresolved. The germline V gene encodes CDR1 SGHKS and CDR2 YYEKEE (reference sequence). The V gene lost 0 bases and the J gene lost 4 bases, with 11 bases spanning the gap. CDR3 length: 15 residues. In DNA form, the CDR3 reads TGTGCCAGCAGCTTGGCCCCATCCCCAGGAAACACCATATATTTT. Translation: CASSLAPSPGNTIYF.

V is TRBV5-1 and J is TRBJ2-1; 9 nucleotides match TRBD1. Per the germline V gene, CDR1 is SGHRS and CDR2 is YFSETQ. V gave up 7 bases and J gave up 4 bases; unmatched junction bases: 9. This CDR3 contains 15 residues. CDR3 sequence: CASYLTGGSYNEQFF. The DNA of the CDR3 is TGCGCCAGCTACCTGACAGGGGGAAGTTACAATGAGCAGTTCTTC.

This clone was detected only once. The chain uses TRBV6-6 and TRBJ1-1; perhaps TRBD1 as D (5 bases). The V gene's germline CDR1 is MNHNY and CDR2 SVGAGI (reference sequence). This CDR3 has 11 amino acids. Trimming took off 2 bases at V and 7 bases at J, with 5 bases between the two ends. The CDR3 DNA is TGTGCCAGCAGTTACGACAGTGAAGCTTTCTTT. Translating gives CASSYDSEAFF.

The chain links TRBV6-5 to TRBJ2-5, with D possibly matching TRBD2 (5 bases). Trimming cost V 0 bases and J 4 bases, with 15 bases left between them. Germline V gives CDR1 MNHEY, CDR2 SVGAGI. This CDR3 comprises 16 residues. As DNA, the CDR3 is TGTGCCAGCAGTTACTCCCGGCTAGCCTCCCGAGAGACCCAGTACTTC. Protein product: CASSYSRLASRETQYF.

The genes are TRBV5-1 and TRBJ2-2; D may be TRBD2 (6 bases). The germline CDR1 and CDR2 sequences are SGHRS and YFSETQ. Trimming pared 0 bases from V and 6 bases from J, leaving 6 bases between. The CDR3 has 13 amino acids. The CDR3 region is CASSLERAGELFF. In nucleotides, the CDR3 is TGCGCCAGCAGCTTGGAGCGGGCCGGGGAGCTGTTTTTT.

The V call is TRBV28, the J call TRBJ2-5; D tentatively fits TRBD1 or TRBD2 (6 bases each). Per germline, CDR1 MDHEN and CDR2 SYDVKM. Deletions cut 9 bases from V and 5 bases from J, with 16 bases between. The CDR3 runs to 13 residues. The CDR3, as DNA: TGTGCCAGTCGGGAAGGGGGGCGGGAGACCCAGTACTTC. Its translation: CASREGGRETQYF.

This chain joins TRBV5-4 and TRBJ2-1; D is uncertain. V was shortened by 4 bases and J by 0 bases, with 8 bases between the two germline ends. Germline V gives CDR1 SGHNT, CDR2 YYREEE (reference sequence). The CDR3 contains 14 residues. The CDR3 loop is CASSLGFSYNEQFF. As DNA, the CDR3 is TGTGCCAGCAGCCTCGGGTTCTCCTACAATGAGCAGTTCTTC.

The chain couples TRBV5-4 to TRBJ2-4, with D possibly matching TRBD1 (5 bases). This CDR3 has 15 amino acids. V was pared by 0 bases and J by 2 bases, with 9 bases between. Per germline, CDR1 SGHNT and CDR2 YYREEE (reference sequence). CDR3 DNA: TGTGCCAGCAGCTTGGGGCAGGGAACCAAAAACATTCAGTACTTC. This translates into CASSLGQGTKNIQYF. Using reference TRBV5-4 and TRBJ2-4 for the parts outside the CDR3, the full variable domain is ETGVTQSPTHLIKTRGQQVTLRCSSQSGHNTVSWYQQALGQGPQFIFQYYREEENGRGNFPPRFSGLQFPNYSSELNVNALELDDSALYLCASSLGQGTKNIQYFGAGTRLSVL.

This clone was picked up a small number of times. This sequence joins TRBV5-1 and TRBJ2-7, with 8 bases that match TRBD2. V was clipped by 6 bases and J by 6 bases; unmatched bases: 5. This CDR3 has 12 residues. Germline assignment: CDR1 SGHRS and CDR2 YFSETQ. DNA of the CDR3: TGCGCCAGCACCCCGGGGGGGACCGAGCAGTACTTC. Its translation is CASTPGGTEQYF.

V and J are TRBV3-1 (or the pseudogene TRBV3-2) and TRBJ1-6, with TRBD1 as a possible D gene (6 bases). V gave up 5 bases and J gave up 13 bases, with 15 bases separating them. Germline loops: CDR1 LGHDT, CDR2 YNNKEL (reference sequence). This CDR3 contains 13 residues. Here the CDR3 reads CASSLRGVGPLHF. In DNA, the CDR3 is TGTGCCAGCAGCTTAAGGGGGGTCGGGCCCCTCCACTTT.

Written as DNA, the CDR3 is TGCGCCAGCAGCAAAGGACTAGCGGGGGCCCTAATATCCCAGGATGAGCAGTTCTTC. Its protein is CASSKGLAGALISQDEQFF. This chain uses TRBV4-3 with TRBJ2-1, with 13 positions matching TRBD2. Germline V gene sequence: CDR1 LGHNA, CDR2 YSLEER. The V and J ends lost 5 bases and 8 bases, in that order; junction bases with no gene match: 18. CDR3 length equals 19 residues.